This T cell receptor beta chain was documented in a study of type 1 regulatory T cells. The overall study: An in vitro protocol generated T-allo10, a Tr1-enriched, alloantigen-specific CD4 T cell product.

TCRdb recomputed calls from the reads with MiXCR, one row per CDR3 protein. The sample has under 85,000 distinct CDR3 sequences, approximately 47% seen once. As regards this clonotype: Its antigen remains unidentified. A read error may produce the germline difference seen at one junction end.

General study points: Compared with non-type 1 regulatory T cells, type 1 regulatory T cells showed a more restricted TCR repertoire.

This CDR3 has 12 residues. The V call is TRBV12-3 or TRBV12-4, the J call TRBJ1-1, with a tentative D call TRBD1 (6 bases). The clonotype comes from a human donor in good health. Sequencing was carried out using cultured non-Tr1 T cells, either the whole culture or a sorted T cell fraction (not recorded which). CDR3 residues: CANSLGGIEAFF. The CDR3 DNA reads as TGTGCCAACAGTTTAGGGGGAATTGAAGCTTTCTTT.